These 11 T cell receptor beta chains originate from one sample sequenced in a study of patients and donors after allogeneic stem cell transplantation. Using its own MiXCR run on the RT-PCR reads, TCRdb lists one record per CDR3 protein. Of 920,000 or so distinct CDR3 sequences listed, under 20% are singletons. The sequencing input was blood, either unsorted or a sorted T cell fraction (not recorded which). These TCRs come from a human donor who was either an allogeneic HSCT recipient or a stem cell or donor lymphocyte infusion donor (not recorded which). It is not recorded whose cells these are; they may come from a transplant donor.

The rearrangement uses TRBV20-1 and TRBJ2-1; 9 bases fit TRBD1. The J segment lost 7 bases and the V segment lost 6 bases, leaving 10 bases of the junction unmatched. CDR1 DFQATT and CDR2 SNEGSKA come from the germline V gene (reference sequence). This CDR3 has 14 amino acids. CDR3 sequence reads: CSAPFRQGVNEQFF. In nucleotides, the CDR3 is TGCAGTGCCCCCTTCCGACAGGGGGTAAATGAGCAGTTCTTC.

J is TRBJ2-5 and V is TRBV5-4; D remains ambiguous. The germline gives CDR1 SGHNT, CDR2 YYREEE (reference sequence). The V end lost 4 bases, the J end lost 5 bases, and 12 bases lay between the germline ends. This CDR3 spans 13 amino acids. The CDR3 loop is CASSDILRETQYF. The CDR3 DNA is TGTGCCAGCAGCGACATCCTAAGGGAGACCCAGTACTTC.

This clonotype has more than one count but fewer than ten. The chain is built from TRBV7-3 and TRBJ2-5, with TRBD1 matching 7 bases. The ends lost 3 bases at V and 5 bases at J; junction bases unmatched: 9. The CDR3 totals 15 residues. The germline gives CDR1 SGHTA, CDR2 FQGTGA. Written as DNA, the CDR3 is TGTGCCAGCAGCTTTTCCGACAGGGTCGGGGAGACCCAGTACTTC. It yields the protein CASSFSDRVGETQYF.

V gene TRBV4-1 combines with J gene TRBJ2-5; TRBD2 matches at 8 bases. The germline V gene has CDR1 MGHRA and CDR2 YSYEKL. The junction had 6 bases not matched to a gene; V was cut back by 3 bases and J by 3 bases. The CDR3 extends over 15 amino acids. CDR3 in DNA: TGCGCCAGCAGCCAGGTATCGGGACTAGAAGAGACCCAGTACTTC. It specifies CASSQVSGLEETQYF.

This clonotype showed up just a few times. The gene calls are TRBV5-1 and TRBJ2-5, with D possibly matching TRBD1 (6 bases). Trimming stripped 2 bases from V and 4 bases from J, with 12 bases between. There are 14 residues in the CDR3. Looked up from germline, CDR1 is SGHRS and CDR2 is YFSETQ. CDR3 amino acids: CASSLGDIAETQYF. The CDR3 nucleotides are TGCGCCAGCAGCTTAGGGGACATAGCAGAGACCCAGTACTTC.

The chain carries TRBV11-2 and TRBJ2-1; 13 bases agree with TRBD2. This CDR3 has 17 residues. V dropped 4 bases and J dropped 7; count of bases not matched to a gene: 10. Germline V CDR1 and CDR2: SGHAT, FQNNGV. The CDR3 here is CASSSPGRTSGSNEQFF. CDR3 DNA: TGTGCCAGCAGCTCCCCGGGTCGGACTAGCGGGAGTAATGAGCAGTTCTTC.

There are a few counts of this clonotype. The chain joins TRBV7-2 to TRBJ2-3, with D maybe TRBD2 (6 bases). In germline, CDR1 is SGHTA, CDR2 FQGNSA. Trimming removed 3 bases from V and 5 bases from J, with 12 bases in between. The CDR3 runs 14 residues. Written as DNA, the CDR3 is TGTGCCAGCAGCTTGGGGGGAGGAGGAGATACGCAGTATTTT. Its protein product is CASSLGGGGDTQYF.

There are many counts of this clonotype. This sequence joins TRBV10-3 and TRBJ2-6, with D perhaps TRBD2 (6 bases). Germline lookup yields CDR1 ENHRY and CDR2 SYGVKD. The V end lost 7 bases, the J end lost 0 bases, and 22 bases lay between the germline ends. This CDR3 comprises 19 residues. The CDR3 here is CAITNRRGNATSGANVLTF. In DNA, the CDR3 is TGTGCCATCACGAACCGGAGGGGCAACGCTACCTCTGGGGCCAACGTCCTGACTTTC.

The chain couples TRBV7-2 to TRBJ2-3; 10 positions agree with TRBD1. With 0 bases clipped from V and 3 bases from J, the junction kept 3 bases outside the gene matches. This CDR3 has 16 residues. Germline lookup yields CDR1 SGHTA and CDR2 FQGNSA. The CDR3: CASSLARDRGTDTQYF. The CDR3 DNA sequence: TGTGCCAGCAGCTTAGCCCGGGACAGGGGAACAGATACGCAGTATTTT. Supplemented by reference TRBV7-2 and TRBJ2-3, the full variable domain reads GAGVSQSPSNKVTEKGKDVELRCDPISGHTALYWYRQSLGQGLEFLIYFQGNSAPDKSGLPSDRFSAERTGGSVSTLTIQRTQQEDSAVYLCASSLARDRGTDTQYFGPGTRLTVL.

J is TRBJ2-6 and V is TRBV19; D is unclear. This CDR3 is 14 amino acids long. With 8 bases removed from V and 1 base from J, the gap between germline ends came to 9 bases. The V gene's germline CDR1 is LNHDA and CDR2 SQIVND (reference sequence). Here the CDR3 reads CASEVQSGANVLTF. The CDR3 nucleotides read TGTGCCAGTGAGGTCCAATCTGGGGCCAACGTCCTGACTTTC.

This clonotype was seen a handful of times. This chain uses TRBV30 with TRBJ2-5; D gene uncertain. V gave up 1 base and J gave up 8 bases, with 17 bases separating them. Germline loops: CDR1 GTSNPN, CDR2 SVGIG (reference sequence). This CDR3 region has 14 residues. The CDR3 is CAWSGMTARFTQYF. The CDR3 DNA follows: TGTGCCTGGAGTGGAATGACGGCCCGATTCACCCAGTACTTC.